The clone carrying this TCR beta chain was seen repeatedly, ten times or more. This sample was taken from a study of early T cells in non-severe SARS-CoV-2 infection. TCRdb used MiXCR to reprocess the 5' RACE reads, holding one entry per CDR3 protein. The repertoire holds more than 45,000 distinct CDR3 sequences, with 10% to 15% as singletons. CDR3 length: 14 residues. With 6 bases clipped from V and 3 bases from J, the junction kept 10 bases outside the gene matches. Germline lookup yields CDR1 SQVTM and CDR2 ANQGSEA. This receptor was taken from an adult who was a healthcare worker with PCR-confirmed SARS-CoV-2 infection or an uninfected control (not recorded which). The gene calls are TRBV29-1 and TRBJ2-7, with 8 bases lining up with TRBD1. The sample taken for sequencing was whole blood. The DNA for the CDR3 is TGCAGCGTCCAAGACAGGGGTGGGGTCTACGAGCAGTACTTC. Translating it yields CSVQDRGGVYEQYF.